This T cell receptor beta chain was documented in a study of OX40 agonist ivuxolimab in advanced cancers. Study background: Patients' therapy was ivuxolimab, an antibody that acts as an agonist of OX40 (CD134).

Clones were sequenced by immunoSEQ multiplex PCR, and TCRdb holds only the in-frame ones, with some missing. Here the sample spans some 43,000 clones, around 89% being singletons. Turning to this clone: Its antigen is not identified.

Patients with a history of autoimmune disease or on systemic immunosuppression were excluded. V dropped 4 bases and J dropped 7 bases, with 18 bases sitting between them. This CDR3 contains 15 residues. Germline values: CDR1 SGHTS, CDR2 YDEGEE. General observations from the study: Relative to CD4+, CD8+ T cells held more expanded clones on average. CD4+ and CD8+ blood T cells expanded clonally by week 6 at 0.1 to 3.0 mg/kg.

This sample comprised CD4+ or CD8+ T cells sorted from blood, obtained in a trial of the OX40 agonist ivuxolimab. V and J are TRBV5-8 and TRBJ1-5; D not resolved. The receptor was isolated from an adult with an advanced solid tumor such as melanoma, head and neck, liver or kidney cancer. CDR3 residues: CASSPGSLNRQPQHF. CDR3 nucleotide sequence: TGTGCCAGCAGCCCGGGATCTCTTAATAGGCAGCCCCAGCATTTT.